The clone carrying this T cell receptor beta chain was counted a single time. The antigen is not known. CDR1 SGHTA and CDR2 FQGTGA come from the germline V gene. This CDR3 has 13 residues. The V end was cut by 1 base, the J end by 9 bases, with 10 bases between. These data originate in a study of persistence of HIV-infected CD4 T cells. This was the immunoSEQ version 4 assay in survey mode. Here immunoSEQ multiplex PCR was the method, and the copy in TCRdb shows in-frame clones only, minus some. In the table there are 20,000 to 25,000 clones, under 80% of which are singletons. Study outcomes and limitations: Bulk TCR data could not be restricted to HIV-1-infected CMV-responding cells.

An overlapping HIV-1 Gag peptide pool stimulated these cells at 0.75 to 1 ug/peptide/mL. CD4+ T cells upregulating both CD40 ligand and CD69 were sorted as responding cells. Adults with HIV-1 started suppressive ART while chronically infected. The chain recombines TRBV7-3 with TRBJ2-1; possibly TRBD1 or TRBD2 for D (5 bases each). The source is an adult man with HIV who was CMV-seropositive. The sample in question was CD4+ T cells sorted from PBMCs after approximately 19-hour stimulation, obtained from a patient who received antiretroviral therapy. The CDR3 nucleotides read TGTGCCAGCAGCTTAAGAGGGGCAGGTGAGCAGTTCTTC. Translating it yields CASSLRGAGEQFF. The full variable domain, completed using reference TRBV7-3 and TRBJ2-1, is GAGVSQTPSNKVTEKGKYVELRCDPISGHTALYWYRQSLGQGPEFLIYFQGTGAADDSGLPNDRFFAVRPEGSVSTLKIQRTERGDSAVYLCASSLRGAGEQFFGPGTRLTVL.